One and the same sample provided the 12 T cell receptor beta chains below, sequenced in a study of cytomegalovirus exposure and HLA in healthy donors. 13 Jbeta primers and 60 Vbeta primers were used for the PCR. The table came from immunoSEQ multiplex PCR; TCRdb's copy has only in-frame clones and leaves some out. The ten top clones account for roughly 4%, within a sample of about 120,000 clones. The sequencing sample was made of PBMCs. The source of these receptors is a young man in good health and CMV-seronegative.

CDR3 in DNA: TGTGCCAGCACGGGGGGGCAACAAGGGGGCGAGCAGTACTTC. Amino acid sequence: CASTGGQQGGEQYF. V and J are TRBV2 and TRBJ2-7, with 8 bases aligning to TRBD2. In germline, CDR1 is SNHLY, CDR2 FYNNEI. The J segment lost 6 bases and the V segment lost 7 bases, leaving 11 bases of the junction unmatched. The CDR3 is 14 residues long.

The rearrangement joins TRBV11-2 to TRBJ2-7; tentative D call: TRBD2 (6 bases). The V gene lost 6 bases and the J gene lost 3 bases, with 15 bases spanning the gap. This CDR3 spans 14 amino acids. Germline V gene sequence: CDR1 SGHAT, CDR2 FQNNGV. In DNA form, the CDR3 reads TGTGCCAGCAGTACCGGGACTTCCAACTACGAGCAGTACTTC. It is translated as CASSTGTSNYEQYF.

The V call is TRBV6-1, the J call TRBJ2-1; 9 bases fit TRBD2. V trimming: 1 base; J trimming: 8 bases; junction bases outside the gene matches: 6. Germline CDR1 is MNHNS and CDR2 is SASEGT. CDR3 size: 15 residues. Here the CDR3 DNA reads TGTGCCAGCAGTGAAGGTCTAGCGGGGAGCGATGAGCAGTTCTTC. It yields the protein CASSEGLAGSDEQFF.

This chain uses TRBV27 with TRBJ2-3, with 9 bases matching TRBD2. Germline CDR1 is MNHEY and CDR2 is SMNVEV (reference sequence). V lost 2 bases and J lost 4; bases outside the gene matches: 1. The CDR3 contains 14 residues. The CDR3 nucleotides read TGTGCCAGCAGTTTACTAGCGGGGCCAGATACGCAGTATTTT. This encodes CASSLLAGPDTQYF.

V gene TRBV5-1 combines with J gene TRBJ2-7; TRBD1 aligns across 8 bases. V lost 0 bases and J lost 9; bases outside the gene matches: 11. This CDR3 contains 15 residues. Germline V CDR1 and CDR2: SGHRS, YFSETQ. This CDR3 is CASSLGVRGRLRQYF. The CDR3 nucleotides read TGCGCCAGCAGCTTGGGGGTCAGGGGGCGCCTCAGGCAGTACTTC.

This chain joins TRBV9 and TRBJ2-3, with D uncertain. With 1 base removed from V and 4 bases from J, the gap between germline ends came to 10 bases. The CDR3 runs to 14 residues. CDR1 is SGDLS, CDR2 YYNGEE, per germline. CDR3 sequence: CASSVSQKPDTQYF. The CDR3 nucleotides read TGTGCCAGCAGCGTAAGTCAGAAACCAGATACGCAGTATTTT.

The gene calls are TRBV10-1 and TRBJ1-2, with D perhaps TRBD1 (5 bases). Deletions cut 0 bases from V and 8 bases from J, with 10 bases between. Germline V gene lookup returns CDR1 WNHNN and CDR2 SYGVQD (reference sequence). The length of the CDR3 is 13 residues. The CDR3, as DNA: TGCGCCAGCAGTGAGTCCAGGGTAGACGGCTACACCTTC. The encoded protein is CASSESRVDGYTF.

The V call is TRBV7-9, the J call TRBJ1-4; D remains unclear. Germline V lookup: CDR1 SEHNR, CDR2 FQNEAQ (reference sequence). V dropped 2 bases and J dropped 9 bases, with 22 bases sitting between them. The CDR3 runs to 17 residues. The DNA of the CDR3 is TGTGCCAGCAGCTTACCGGGGTGGGCTGGGGTTGCCCAAAAACTGTTTTTT. This codes for CASSLPGWAGVAQKLFF.

The gene calls are TRBV6-5 and TRBJ2-7; the D gene is possibly TRBD2 (5 bases). In germline, CDR1 is MNHEY, CDR2 SVGAGI. The CDR3 is 15 residues long. The V and J ends lost 7 bases and 2 bases respectively, with 18 bases between them. This chain's CDR3 is CASKERQLGAYEQYF. As DNA, the CDR3 is TGTGCCAGCAAGGAAAGGCAGTTGGGAGCCTACGAGCAGTACTTC.

The chain carries TRBV28 and TRBJ2-2; no reliable D call. Germline lookup yields CDR1 MDHEN and CDR2 SYDVKM. V was shortened by 6 bases and J by 8 bases, with 7 bases between the two germline ends. CDR3 length: 11 residues. CDR3 DNA: TGTGCCAGCAGAATACAGGGGGAGCTGTTTTTT. Protein product: CASRIQGELFF.

This chain uses TRBV6-1 with TRBJ2-1; the match to TRBD1 covers 7 bases. J was trimmed by 0 bases and V by 1 base; bases with no gene match: 0. Germline loops: CDR1 MNHNS, CDR2 SASEGT. The CDR3 has 15 amino acids. For the CDR3, the DNA is TGTGCCAGCAGTGAAGACAGGGGCTCCTACAATGAGCAGTTCTTC. Translated: CASSEDRGSYNEQFF.

CDR3 bases: TGTGCCAGCAGTCCCCCCGGGACAGGGCTTCAGCCCCAGCATTTT. It translates to CASSPPGTGLQPQHF. This chain connects TRBV27 to TRBJ1-5, with 9 bases aligning to TRBD1. This CDR3 comprises 15 residues. In germline, CDR1 is MNHEY, CDR2 SMNVEV (reference sequence). The junction had 8 bases not matched to a gene; V was cut back by 5 bases and J by 6 bases.